This is a list of T cell receptor beta chains from one sample in a study of cytomegalovirus exposure and HLA in healthy donors. Sequencing used immunoSEQ multiplex PCR; TCRdb keeps in-frame clones, though not all of them. The sample records 100,000 to 150,000 clones, roughly 70% being singletons. The sample comprised PBMCs. The receptors come from a woman between 40 and 55 years old in good health and CMV-seropositive. CDR3s include the opening cysteine and the closing phenylalanine or tryptophan. The order of the fields is CDR3 DNA, CDR3 protein, clone size, CDR3 length, J gene, V gene, D gene. The D gene is left open where the match is weak. Clone size is given for some rows only: seen once, a few or many times, or a class if the clone is expanded.

cdr3_nt: TGTGCCAGCAGCTTCAGGACAAGGATTAACTATGGCTACACCTTC
cdr3_aa: CASSFRTRINYGYTF
clone_size: NA
cdr3_length: 15
j_call: TRBJ1-2
v_call: TRBV13
d_call: NA

cdr3_nt: TGTGCCAGCACCCAAGGTTGGGGGGGAACTGAAGCTTTCTTT
cdr3_aa: CASTQGWGGTEAFF
clone_size: NA
cdr3_length: 14
j_call: TRBJ1-1
v_call: TRBV28
d_call: NA

cdr3_nt: TGTGCCAGCAGCTCCGCCGGGGGAGGGGTTGGCTACGAGCAGTACTTC
cdr3_aa: CASSSAGGGVGYEQYF
clone_size: few
cdr3_length: 16
j_call: TRBJ2-7
v_call: TRBV5-4
d_call: TRBD2

cdr3_nt: TGCGCCAGCAGCCAAGAGGCGGGCGGGGGACTAGGGGATCAGCCCCAGCATTTT
cdr3_aa: CASSQEAGGGLGDQPQHF
clone_size: NA
cdr3_length: 18
j_call: TRBJ1-5
v_call: TRBV4-3
d_call: NA

cdr3_nt: TGTGCCAGCATGAGCCCGAGCGGTTCACCCCTCCACTTT
cdr3_aa: CASMSPSGSPLHF
clone_size: NA
cdr3_length: 13
j_call: TRBJ1-6
v_call: TRBV27
d_call: NA

cdr3_nt: TGTGCCAGCAGCGTAGTAAGGGGAACTAATGAAAAACTGTTTTTT
cdr3_aa: CASSVVRGTNEKLFF
clone_size: NA
cdr3_length: 15
j_call: TRBJ1-4
v_call: TRBV9
d_call: NA

cdr3_nt: TGTGCCAGCAGCTTAGTATCCGTCGGGGAGTACGAGCAGTACTTC
cdr3_aa: CASSLVSVGEYEQYF
clone_size: few
cdr3_length: 15
j_call: TRBJ2-7
v_call: TRBV7-9
d_call: NA

cdr3_nt: TGTGCCAGCAGCTCGCTAGCGGGGGGGACAGATACGCAGTATTTT
cdr3_aa: CASSSLAGGTDTQYF
clone_size: NA
cdr3_length: 15
j_call: TRBJ2-3
v_call: TRBV6-4
d_call: TRBD2

cdr3_nt: TGTGCCAGCAGTTTGCGGTGGAGCTCCTACAATGAGCAGTTCTTC
cdr3_aa: CASSLRWSSYNEQFF
clone_size: NA
cdr3_length: 15
j_call: TRBJ2-1
v_call: TRBV27
d_call: NA

cdr3_nt: TGTGCCAGCAGTTCACGGCCCGGGACAGGGGGCGCGTCCCAGCATTTT
cdr3_aa: CASSSRPGTGGASQHF
clone_size: NA
cdr3_length: 16
j_call: TRBJ1-5
v_call: TRBV28
d_call: TRBD1

cdr3_nt: TGTGCCAGCAGGGGGAGGGTCGGGCTTCACGGCAATGAGCAGTTCTTC
cdr3_aa: CASRGRVGLHGNEQFF
clone_size: NA
cdr3_length: 16
j_call: TRBJ2-1
v_call: TRBV25-1
d_call: TRBD2

cdr3_nt: TGTGCCAGCAGCCCCCGATTTGTGAACAATGATGGGCAGTTCTTC
cdr3_aa: CASSPRFVNNDGQFF
clone_size: NA
cdr3_length: 15
j_call: TRBJ2-1
v_call: TRBV7-2
d_call: NA

cdr3_nt: TGCGCCAGCAGCCGGACTAGCGGGGGGAGGGAGACCCAGTACTTC
cdr3_aa: CASSRTSGGRETQYF
clone_size: NA
cdr3_length: 15
j_call: TRBJ2-5
v_call: TRBV4-1
d_call: TRBD2

cdr3_nt: TGTGCCAGCAGCTTAACAGGGACGAACACCGGGGAGCTGTTTTTT
cdr3_aa: CASSLTGTNTGELFF
clone_size: NA
cdr3_length: 15
j_call: TRBJ2-2
v_call: TRBV5-4
d_call: NA

cdr3_nt: TGCGCCAGCAGCCAAGAATCGATAATAGGCAGGGAAAATGAAAAACTGTTTTTT
cdr3_aa: CASSQESIIGRENEKLFF
clone_size: NA
cdr3_length: 18
j_call: TRBJ1-4
v_call: TRBV4-3
d_call: NA

cdr3_nt: TGTGCCAGCAGCCCGGGGGGCCCCGCAGATACGCAGTATTTT
cdr3_aa: CASSPGGPADTQYF
clone_size: NA
cdr3_length: 14
j_call: TRBJ2-3
v_call: TRBV4-2
d_call: NA

cdr3_nt: TGTGCCAGCTCACCACGGAGCGGCTCGAACCCTAATGAAAAACTGTTTTTT
cdr3_aa: CASSPRSGSNPNEKLFF
clone_size: few
cdr3_length: 17
j_call: TRBJ1-4
v_call: TRBV18
d_call: NA

cdr3_nt: TGCGCCAGCAGCCCCAACCGGGGGGGACGCTTGAACACTGAAGCTTTCTTT
cdr3_aa: CASSPNRGGRLNTEAFF
clone_size: NA
cdr3_length: 17
j_call: TRBJ1-1
v_call: TRBV4-3
d_call: NA

cdr3_nt: TGCGCCAGCAGCTCATATACAGGGGGCGTTAATAATGAGCAGTTCTTC
cdr3_aa: CASSSYTGGVNNEQFF
clone_size: NA
cdr3_length: 16
j_call: TRBJ2-1
v_call: TRBV5-1
d_call: TRBD1

cdr3_nt: TGTGCCATCAGTGAGTCGTCGGGAAACACCATATATTTT
cdr3_aa: CAISESSGNTIYF
clone_size: NA
cdr3_length: 13
j_call: TRBJ1-3
v_call: TRBV10-3
d_call: NA

cdr3_nt: TGTGCCAGTAGTCCCTTGGGAGGAGGACCGAACTATGGCTACACCTTC
cdr3_aa: CASSPLGGGPNYGYTF
clone_size: NA
cdr3_length: 16
j_call: TRBJ1-2
v_call: TRBV19
d_call: NA

cdr3_nt: TGCAGCGGGGGACAGGGGAGCTACGAGCAGTACTTC
cdr3_aa: CSGGQGSYEQYF
clone_size: few
cdr3_length: 12
j_call: TRBJ2-7
v_call: TRBV29-1
d_call: TRBD1

cdr3_nt: TGCGCCAGCAGCCAGCCTCTCCGGGACACCAACAATGAGCAGTTCTTC
cdr3_aa: CASSQPLRDTNNEQFF
clone_size: NA
cdr3_length: 16
j_call: TRBJ2-1
v_call: TRBV4-1
d_call: NA

cdr3_nt: TGTGCCAGCAGTGAGGGGTCCCGAGGACTTGGAAACACCATATATTTT
cdr3_aa: CASSEGSRGLGNTIYF
clone_size: NA
cdr3_length: 16
j_call: TRBJ1-3
v_call: TRBV6-1
d_call: NA

cdr3_nt: TGCGCCAGCAGCTTGGTCCAGAACCTGAACACTGAAGCTTTCTTT
cdr3_aa: CASSLVQNLNTEAFF
clone_size: few
cdr3_length: 15
j_call: TRBJ1-1
v_call: TRBV5-1
d_call: NA

cdr3_nt: TGTGCCAGCACCTCCGGGACAGGGGGAAACACCATATATTTT
cdr3_aa: CASTSGTGGNTIYF
clone_size: NA
cdr3_length: 14
j_call: TRBJ1-3
v_call: TRBV6-6
d_call: TRBD1

cdr3_nt: TGTGCCAGCTCACCACAAAAGGACAGAGAAGCTTTCTTT
cdr3_aa: CASSPQKDREAFF
clone_size: NA
cdr3_length: 13
j_call: TRBJ1-1
v_call: TRBV18
d_call: NA

cdr3_nt: TGTGCCAGTAGTACCCTCTCGACAGGGGATAATGGCTACACCTTC
cdr3_aa: CASSTLSTGDNGYTF
clone_size: NA
cdr3_length: 15
j_call: TRBJ1-2
v_call: TRBV19
d_call: TRBD1

cdr3_nt: TGTGCCAGCACCCCTGCCCAATTTAATGAGCGCCCTGAAGCTTTCTTT
cdr3_aa: CASTPAQFNERPEAFF
clone_size: NA
cdr3_length: 16
j_call: TRBJ1-1
v_call: TRBV5-8
d_call: NA

cdr3_nt: TGTGCCAGCAGGGAGGGGCAAGCAGGATCCCTCCACTTT
cdr3_aa: CASREGQAGSLHF
clone_size: NA
cdr3_length: 13
j_call: TRBJ1-6
v_call: TRBV6-5
d_call: NA

cdr3_nt: TGTGCCAGCTCACCTCGACAGGGAAAGGACTATGGCTACGCCTTC
cdr3_aa: CASSPRQGKDYGYAF
clone_size: few
cdr3_length: 15
j_call: TRBJ1-2
v_call: TRBV18
d_call: TRBD1

cdr3_nt: TGTGCCAGCAGCGGGGGTCGATCCGGGACTAGCAACGAGCAGTACTTC
cdr3_aa: CASSGGRSGTSNEQYF
clone_size: once
cdr3_length: 16
j_call: TRBJ2-7
v_call: TRBV9
d_call: TRBD2

cdr3_nt: TGTGCCAGCAGCTTAGCGCAGGGTCCGGGGGCCTACGAGCAGTACTTC
cdr3_aa: CASSLAQGPGAYEQYF
clone_size: once
cdr3_length: 16
j_call: TRBJ2-7
v_call: TRBV7-9
d_call: NA

cdr3_nt: TGTGCCAGCAGGCGAGCGGCGGATCTTAAGGGCTACACCTTC
cdr3_aa: CASRRAADLKGYTF
clone_size: few
cdr3_length: 14
j_call: TRBJ1-2
v_call: TRBV11-2
d_call: NA

cdr3_nt: TGTGCCAGCAGCTCCGGGGGGGAACCCCAGCATTTT
cdr3_aa: CASSSGGEPQHF
clone_size: NA
cdr3_length: 12
j_call: TRBJ1-5
v_call: TRBV5-6
d_call: NA

cdr3_nt: TGTGCCAGCAGCTTGGATTGGACTAGCGGGAGAGCGTCGAATGAGCAGTTCTTC
cdr3_aa: CASSLDWTSGRASNEQFF
clone_size: NA
cdr3_length: 18
j_call: TRBJ2-1
v_call: TRBV5-6
d_call: TRBD2

cdr3_nt: TGTGCCAGCTCACCGACAGGGTTGAACACTGAAGCTTTCTTT
cdr3_aa: CASSPTGLNTEAFF
clone_size: NA
cdr3_length: 14
j_call: TRBJ1-1
v_call: TRBV18
d_call: TRBD1

cdr3_nt: TGTGCCAGCAGCTTAGGGGGGGCATACTACAATGAGCAGTTCTTC
cdr3_aa: CASSLGGAYYNEQFF
clone_size: NA
cdr3_length: 15
j_call: TRBJ2-1
v_call: TRBV7-3
d_call: NA

cdr3_nt: TGTGCCAGCAGCGCGCAACCGGGTTCCCCCAATGAAAAACTGTTTTTT
cdr3_aa: CASSAQPGSPNEKLFF
clone_size: NA
cdr3_length: 16
j_call: TRBJ1-4
v_call: TRBV9
d_call: NA

cdr3_nt: TGTGCCAGCAGTTTAAGTAGCGGGGGCACCTACGAGCAGTACTTC
cdr3_aa: CASSLSSGGTYEQYF
clone_size: few
cdr3_length: 15
j_call: TRBJ2-7
v_call: TRBV6-1
d_call: TRBD2

cdr3_nt: TGCGCCAGCAGCCAGACAAGACAGGGCCAAGAGACCCAGTACTTC
cdr3_aa: CASSQTRQGQETQYF
clone_size: NA
cdr3_length: 15
j_call: TRBJ2-5
v_call: TRBV5-1
d_call: TRBD1

cdr3_nt: TGTGCCAGCAGCTTAACAGGTGAAGCTTTCTTT
cdr3_aa: CASSLTGEAFF
clone_size: few
cdr3_length: 11
j_call: TRBJ1-1
v_call: TRBV7-9
d_call: NA

cdr3_nt: TGTGCCAGCAGTTTTACATTGAACACTGAAGCTTTCTTT
cdr3_aa: CASSFTLNTEAFF
clone_size: few
cdr3_length: 13
j_call: TRBJ1-1
v_call: TRBV7-9
d_call: NA

cdr3_nt: TGTGCCAGCAGTTACTCGAACCCCGGGGGCTACGAGCAGTACTTC
cdr3_aa: CASSYSNPGGYEQYF
clone_size: NA
cdr3_length: 15
j_call: TRBJ2-7
v_call: TRBV6-6
d_call: NA

cdr3_nt: TGTGCCAGCAGCTTAGGGCTGGGGGCAAGCACTGAAGCTTTCTTT
cdr3_aa: CASSLGLGASTEAFF
clone_size: NA
cdr3_length: 15
j_call: TRBJ1-1
v_call: TRBV7-9
d_call: NA

cdr3_nt: TGTGCCTGGGCCCCCGGGACAGTCTACGGCTCTGGAAACACCATATATTTT
cdr3_aa: CAWAPGTVYGSGNTIYF
clone_size: NA
cdr3_length: 17
j_call: TRBJ1-3
v_call: TRBV30
d_call: TRBD1

cdr3_nt: TGCAGCGTTGGGGAGGCAGGGGGATACACTGAAGCTTTCTTT
cdr3_aa: CSVGEAGGYTEAFF
clone_size: once
cdr3_length: 14
j_call: TRBJ1-1
v_call: TRBV29-1
d_call: TRBD1

cdr3_nt: TGTGCCAGCTCACCAGCTAGCGGGAACTCCTACGAGCAGTACTTC
cdr3_aa: CASSPASGNSYEQYF
clone_size: NA
cdr3_length: 15
j_call: TRBJ2-7
v_call: TRBV18
d_call: TRBD2

cdr3_nt: TGTGCCAGCAGTACCCGACAGGGAGCAGATACGCAGTATTTT
cdr3_aa: CASSTRQGADTQYF
clone_size: NA
cdr3_length: 14
j_call: TRBJ2-3
v_call: TRBV28
d_call: TRBD1

cdr3_nt: TGTGCCAGCAGCACGGAAGGATCGGGGAATGAGCAGTTCTTC
cdr3_aa: CASSTEGSGNEQFF
clone_size: few
cdr3_length: 14
j_call: TRBJ2-1
v_call: TRBV9
d_call: NA

cdr3_nt: TGTGCCTGGAGTGCACAGGGCAATCAGCCCCAGCATTTT
cdr3_aa: CAWSAQGNQPQHF
clone_size: few
cdr3_length: 13
j_call: TRBJ1-5
v_call: TRBV30
d_call: NA

cdr3_nt: TGTGCCAGTAGGCAGGGGGCGAAGGAAAAACTGTTTTTT
cdr3_aa: CASRQGAKEKLFF
clone_size: NA
cdr3_length: 13
j_call: TRBJ1-4
v_call: TRBV19
d_call: TRBD1